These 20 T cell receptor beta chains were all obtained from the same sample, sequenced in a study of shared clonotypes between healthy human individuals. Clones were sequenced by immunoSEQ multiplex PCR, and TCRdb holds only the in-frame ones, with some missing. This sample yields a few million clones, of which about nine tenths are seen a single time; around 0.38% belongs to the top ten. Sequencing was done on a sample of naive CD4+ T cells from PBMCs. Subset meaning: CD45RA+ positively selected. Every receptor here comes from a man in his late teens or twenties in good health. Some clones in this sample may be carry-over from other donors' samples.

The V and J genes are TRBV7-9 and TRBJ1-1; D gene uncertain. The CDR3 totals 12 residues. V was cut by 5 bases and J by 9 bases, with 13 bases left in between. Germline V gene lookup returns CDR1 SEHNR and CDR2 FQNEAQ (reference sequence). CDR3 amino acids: CASSVDAVKAFF. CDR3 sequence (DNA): TGTGCCAGCAGCGTTGACGCAGTCAAAGCTTTCTTT.

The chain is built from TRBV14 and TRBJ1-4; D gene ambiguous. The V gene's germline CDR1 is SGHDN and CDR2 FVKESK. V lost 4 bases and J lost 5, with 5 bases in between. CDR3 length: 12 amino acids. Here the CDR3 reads CASSRVNEKLFF. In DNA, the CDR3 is TGTGCCAGCAGCCGGGTGAATGAAAAACTGTTTTTT.

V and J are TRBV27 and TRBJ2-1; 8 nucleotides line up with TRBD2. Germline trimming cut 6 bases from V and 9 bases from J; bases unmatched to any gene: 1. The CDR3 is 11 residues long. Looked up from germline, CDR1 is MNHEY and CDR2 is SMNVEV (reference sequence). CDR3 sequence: CASRAGVEQFF. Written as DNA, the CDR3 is TGTGCCAGCAGAGCGGGAGTTGAGCAGTTCTTC.

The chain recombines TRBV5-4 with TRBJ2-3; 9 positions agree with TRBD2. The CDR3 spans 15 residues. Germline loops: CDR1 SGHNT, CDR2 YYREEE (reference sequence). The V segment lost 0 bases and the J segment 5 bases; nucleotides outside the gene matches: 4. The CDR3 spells CASSLGLAAEDTQYF. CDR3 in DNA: TGTGCCAGCAGCTTGGGACTAGCGGCCGAAGATACGCAGTATTTT.

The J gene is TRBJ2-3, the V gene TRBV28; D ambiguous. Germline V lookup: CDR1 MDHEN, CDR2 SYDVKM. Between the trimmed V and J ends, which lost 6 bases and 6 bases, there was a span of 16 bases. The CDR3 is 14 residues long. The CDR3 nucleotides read TGTGCCAGCAGACAACAACCCCCTCGCGATACGCAGTATTTT. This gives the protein CASRQQPPRDTQYF.

The CDR3 coding sequence is TGTGCCAGCAGCTCGGGGACCCTCTCAAGTCGGGAGCTGTTTTTT. Translated: CASSSGTLSSRELFF. The rearrangement links TRBV7-9 to TRBJ2-2; D may be TRBD1 or TRBD2 (5 bases each). This CDR3 is built from 15 residues. Trimming left V 4 bases short and J 9 bases short, with 18 bases between. Germline CDR1 reads SEHNR; CDR2 reads FQNEAQ (reference sequence).

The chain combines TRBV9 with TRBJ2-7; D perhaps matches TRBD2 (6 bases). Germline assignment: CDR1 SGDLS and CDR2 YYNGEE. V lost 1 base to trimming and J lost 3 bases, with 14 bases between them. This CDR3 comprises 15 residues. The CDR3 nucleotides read TGTGCCAGCAGCGTACGGGGCGGAGGGTTCTACGAGCAGTACTTC. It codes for CASSVRGGGFYEQYF.

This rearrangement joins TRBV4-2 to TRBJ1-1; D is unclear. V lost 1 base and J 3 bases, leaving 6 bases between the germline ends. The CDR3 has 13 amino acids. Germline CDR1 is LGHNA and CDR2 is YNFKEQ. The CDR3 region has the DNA TGTGCCAGCAGCCAAGGTGGGTACACTGAAGCTTTCTTT. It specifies CASSQGGYTEAFF.

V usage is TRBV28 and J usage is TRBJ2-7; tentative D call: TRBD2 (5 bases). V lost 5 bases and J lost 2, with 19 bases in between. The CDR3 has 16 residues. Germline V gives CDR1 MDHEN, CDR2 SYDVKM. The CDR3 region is CASSPRGRPGAYEQYF. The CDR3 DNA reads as TGTGCCAGCAGTCCCCGGGGAAGACCTGGGGCCTACGAGCAGTACTTC.

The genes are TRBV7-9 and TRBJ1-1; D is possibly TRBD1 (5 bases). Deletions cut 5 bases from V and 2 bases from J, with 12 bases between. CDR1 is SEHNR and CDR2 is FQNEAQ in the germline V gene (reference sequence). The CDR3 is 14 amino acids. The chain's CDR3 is CASSITRDNTEAFF. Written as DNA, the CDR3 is TGTGCCAGCAGCATTACCCGGGACAACACTGAAGCTTTCTTT.

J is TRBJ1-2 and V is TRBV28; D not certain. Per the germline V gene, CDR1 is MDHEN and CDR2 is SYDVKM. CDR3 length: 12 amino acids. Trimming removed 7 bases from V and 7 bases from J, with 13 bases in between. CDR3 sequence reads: CASTLEGGGYTF. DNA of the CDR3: TGTGCCAGCACCCTGGAAGGTGGTGGCTACACCTTC.

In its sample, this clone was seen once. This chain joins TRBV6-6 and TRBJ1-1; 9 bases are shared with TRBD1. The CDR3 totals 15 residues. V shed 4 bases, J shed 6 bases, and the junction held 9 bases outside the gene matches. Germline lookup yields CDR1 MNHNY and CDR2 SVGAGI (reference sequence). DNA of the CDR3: TGTGCCAGCAGTTTCCCCAGGACAGGGGTTCCTGAAGCTTTCTTT. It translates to CASSFPRTGVPEAFF.

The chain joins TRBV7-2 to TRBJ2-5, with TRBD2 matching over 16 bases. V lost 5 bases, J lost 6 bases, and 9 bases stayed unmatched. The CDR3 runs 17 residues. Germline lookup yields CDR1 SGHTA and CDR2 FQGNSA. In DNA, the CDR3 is TGTGCCAGCAGCCTGGGGACTAGCGGGAGGGCCGGAAAGACCCAGTACTTC. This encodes CASSLGTSGRAGKTQYF.

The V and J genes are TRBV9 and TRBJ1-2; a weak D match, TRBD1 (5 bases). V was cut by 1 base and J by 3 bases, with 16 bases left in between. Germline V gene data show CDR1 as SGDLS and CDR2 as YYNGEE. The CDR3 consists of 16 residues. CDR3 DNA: TGTGCCAGCAGCGTATTTTTATCACCGACAGACTATGGCTACACCTTC. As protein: CASSVFLSPTDYGYTF.

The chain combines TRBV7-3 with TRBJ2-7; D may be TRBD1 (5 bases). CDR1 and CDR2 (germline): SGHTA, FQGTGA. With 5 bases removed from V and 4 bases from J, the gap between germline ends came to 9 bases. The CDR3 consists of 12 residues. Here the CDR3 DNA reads TGTGCCAGCAGCCCAAGGGGATACGAGCAGTACTTC. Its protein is CASSPRGYEQYF.

This CDR3 is CASSLVLAGVSEQYF. CDR3 in DNA: TGTGCCAGCAGTTTAGTACTAGCGGGAGTGAGCGAGCAGTACTTC. The chain has TRBV27 and TRBJ2-7, with 11 bases matching TRBD2. This CDR3 is 15 amino acids long. Per germline, CDR1 MNHEY and CDR2 SMNVEV (reference sequence). V shed 2 bases, J shed 6 bases, and the junction held 6 bases outside the gene matches.

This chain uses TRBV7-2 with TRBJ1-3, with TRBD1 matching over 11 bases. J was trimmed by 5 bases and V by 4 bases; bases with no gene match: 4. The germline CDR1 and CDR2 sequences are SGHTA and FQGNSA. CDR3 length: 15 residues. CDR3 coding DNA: TGTGCCAGCAGCTACGGACAGGGGGCCAGAAACACCATATATTTT. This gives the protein CASSYGQGARNTIYF.

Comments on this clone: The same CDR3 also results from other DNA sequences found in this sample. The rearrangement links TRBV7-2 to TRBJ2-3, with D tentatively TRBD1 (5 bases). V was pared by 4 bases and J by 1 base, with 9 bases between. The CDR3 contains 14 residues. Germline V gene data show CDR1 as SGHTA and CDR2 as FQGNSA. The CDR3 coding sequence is TGTGCCAGCAGCTCAAGCAGGGGCACAGATACGCAGTATTTT. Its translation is CASSSSRGTDTQYF.

The CDR3 reads CASSTWAGQPQHF. DNA for the CDR3: TGTGCCAGCAGTACCTGGGCGGGCCAGCCCCAGCATTTT. J is TRBJ1-5 and V is TRBV2; D gene unclear. V lost 5 bases to trimming and J lost 7 bases, with 12 bases between them. This CDR3 comprises 13 residues. Germline CDR1 reads SNHLY; CDR2 reads FYNNEI.

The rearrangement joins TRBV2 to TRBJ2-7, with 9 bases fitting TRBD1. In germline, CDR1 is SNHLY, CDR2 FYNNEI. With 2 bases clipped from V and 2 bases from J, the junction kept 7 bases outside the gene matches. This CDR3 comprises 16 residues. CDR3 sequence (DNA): TGTGCCAGCAGTGAATTTCGACAGGGGGGACCCTACGAGCAGTACTTC. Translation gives CASSEFRQGGPYEQYF.